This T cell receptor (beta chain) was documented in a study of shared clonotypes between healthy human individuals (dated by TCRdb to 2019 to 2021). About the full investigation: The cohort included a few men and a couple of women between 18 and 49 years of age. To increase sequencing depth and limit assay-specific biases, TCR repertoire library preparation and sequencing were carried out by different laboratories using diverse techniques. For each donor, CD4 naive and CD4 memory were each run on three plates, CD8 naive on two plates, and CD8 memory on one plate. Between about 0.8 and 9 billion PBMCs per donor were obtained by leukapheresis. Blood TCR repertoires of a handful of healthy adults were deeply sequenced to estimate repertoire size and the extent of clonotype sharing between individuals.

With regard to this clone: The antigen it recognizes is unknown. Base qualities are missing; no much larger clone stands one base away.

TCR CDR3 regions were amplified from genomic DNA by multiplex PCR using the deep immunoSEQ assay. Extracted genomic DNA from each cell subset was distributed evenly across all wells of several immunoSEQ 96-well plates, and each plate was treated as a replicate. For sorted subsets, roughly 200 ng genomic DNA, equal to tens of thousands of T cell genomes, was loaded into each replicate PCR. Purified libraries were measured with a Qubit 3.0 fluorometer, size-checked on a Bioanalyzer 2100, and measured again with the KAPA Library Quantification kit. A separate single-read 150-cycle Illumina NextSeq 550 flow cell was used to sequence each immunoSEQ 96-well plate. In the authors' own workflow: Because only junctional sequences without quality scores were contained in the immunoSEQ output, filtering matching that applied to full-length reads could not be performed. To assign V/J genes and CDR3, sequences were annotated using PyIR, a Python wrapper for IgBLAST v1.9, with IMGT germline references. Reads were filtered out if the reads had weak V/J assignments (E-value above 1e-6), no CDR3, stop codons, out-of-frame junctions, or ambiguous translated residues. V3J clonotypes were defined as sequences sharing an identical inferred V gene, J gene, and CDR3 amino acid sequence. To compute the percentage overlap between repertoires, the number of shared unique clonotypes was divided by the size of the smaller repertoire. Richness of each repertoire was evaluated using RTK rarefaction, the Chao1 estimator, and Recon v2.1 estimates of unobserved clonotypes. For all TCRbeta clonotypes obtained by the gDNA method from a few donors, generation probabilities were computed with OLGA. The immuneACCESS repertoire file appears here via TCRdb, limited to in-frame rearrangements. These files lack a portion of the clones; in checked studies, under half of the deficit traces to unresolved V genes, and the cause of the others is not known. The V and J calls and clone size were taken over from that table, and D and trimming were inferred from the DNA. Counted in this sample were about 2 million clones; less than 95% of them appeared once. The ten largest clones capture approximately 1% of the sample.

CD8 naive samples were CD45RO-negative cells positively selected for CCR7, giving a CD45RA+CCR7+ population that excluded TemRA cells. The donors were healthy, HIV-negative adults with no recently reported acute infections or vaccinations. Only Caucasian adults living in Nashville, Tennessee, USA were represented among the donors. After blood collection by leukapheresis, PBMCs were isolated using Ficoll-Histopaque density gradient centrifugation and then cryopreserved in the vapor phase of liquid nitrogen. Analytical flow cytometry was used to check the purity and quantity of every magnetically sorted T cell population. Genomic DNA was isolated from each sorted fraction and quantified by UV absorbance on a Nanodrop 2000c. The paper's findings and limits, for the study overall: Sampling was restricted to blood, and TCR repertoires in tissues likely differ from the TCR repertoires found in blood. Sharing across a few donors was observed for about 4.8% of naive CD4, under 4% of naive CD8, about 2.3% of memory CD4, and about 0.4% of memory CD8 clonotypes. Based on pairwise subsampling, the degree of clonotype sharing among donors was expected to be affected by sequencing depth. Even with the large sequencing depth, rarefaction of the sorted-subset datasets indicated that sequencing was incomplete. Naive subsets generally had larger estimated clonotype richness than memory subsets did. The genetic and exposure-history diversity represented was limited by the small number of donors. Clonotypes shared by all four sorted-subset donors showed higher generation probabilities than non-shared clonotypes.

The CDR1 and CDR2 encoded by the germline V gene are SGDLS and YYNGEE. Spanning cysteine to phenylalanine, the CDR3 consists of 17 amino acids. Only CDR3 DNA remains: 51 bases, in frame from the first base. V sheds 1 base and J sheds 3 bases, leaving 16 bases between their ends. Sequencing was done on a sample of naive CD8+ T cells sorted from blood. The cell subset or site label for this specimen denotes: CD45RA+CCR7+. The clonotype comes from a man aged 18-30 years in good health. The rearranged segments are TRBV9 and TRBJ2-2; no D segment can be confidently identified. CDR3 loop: CASSVRPSDRDTGELFF. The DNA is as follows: TGTGCCAGCAGCGTACGCCCGTCTGATCGGGACACCGGGGAGCTGTTTTTT.